The rows below give T cell receptor beta chains drawn from one sample of a study of cytomegalovirus exposure and HLA in healthy donors. TCRdb's copy holds only in-frame clones and misses some; the assay was immunoSEQ multiplex PCR. Of approximately 220,000 clones listed, over 70% are singletons. The source material was PBMCs. These receptors came from a boy aged 2-15 years in good health and CMV-seronegative. Each CDR3 is given with its conserved first and last residue. The D gene is left open where the match is weak. Size is stated for part of the rows, as once, few or many counts, or as a class when the clone is expanded.

>TRBV6-5|.|.|TRBJ1-1
CASSLLLNTEAFF
TGTGCCAGCAGCCTATTATTGAACACTGAAGCTTTCTTT
>TRBV27|TRBD1|.|TRBJ2-1
CASSLLTGVEQFF
TGTGCCAGCAGTTTACTGACAGGGGTCGAGCAGTTCTTC
>TRBV30|TRBD1|.|TRBJ1-2
CAWRPGQGFGYTF
TGTGCCTGGAGGCCGGGACAGGGGTTCGGCTACACCTTC
>TRBV7-9|.|.|TRBJ1-2
CASSLIYGYTF
TGTGCCAGCAGCTTAATATATGGCTACACCTTC
>TRBV2|TRBD1|.|TRBJ2-3
CASSDLGQGEDTQYF
TGTGCCAGCAGTGATTTAGGACAGGGGGAGGATACGCAGTATTTT
>TRBV29-1|.|.|TRBJ1-1
CSVKVRGEGDTEAFF
TGCAGCGTTAAGGTCAGGGGCGAAGGGGACACTGAAGCTTTCTTT
>TRBV4-2|.|.|TRBJ1-3
CASSQGSGGISSGNTIYF
TGTGCCAGCAGCCAAGGTTCGGGAGGCATCTCCTCTGGAAACACCATATATTTT
>TRBV10-1|TRBD1|.|TRBJ2-1
CASSRDRDHNEQFF
TGCGCCAGCAGTAGGGACAGGGACCACAATGAGCAGTTCTTC
>TRBV15|TRBD2|once|TRBJ2-7
CATSRDLASGAYEQYF
TGTGCCACCAGCAGAGATTTGGCTAGCGGGGCCTACGAGCAGTACTTC
>TRBV7-9|TRBD1|.|TRBJ2-7
CASSLLGQGIDEQYF
TGTGCCAGCAGCTTATTGGGACAGGGTATCGACGAGCAGTACTTC
>TRBV5-1|.|.|TRBJ1-1
CASSSGSMNIEAFF
TGCGCCAGCAGCTCGGGGAGCATGAACATTGAAGCTTTCTTT
>TRBV30|TRBD1|once|TRBJ1-2
CAWTGQGAYYGYTF
TGTGCCTGGACCGGACAGGGGGCCTACTATGGCTACACCTTC
>TRBV19|.|.|TRBJ1-6
CASSRQDSPLHF
TGTGCCAGTAGTCGACAGGATTCACCCCTCCACTTT
>TRBV11-2|TRBD2|.|TRBJ2-3
CASSLRGSGGTDTQYF
TGTGCCAGCAGCCTAAGGGGCAGCGGGGGCACAGATACGCAGTATTTT
>TRBV6-1|.|.|TRBJ1-5
CASRPDSYSNQPQHF
TGTGCCAGCAGACCCGACTCTTATAGCAATCAGCCCCAGCATTTT
>TRBV5-1|.|once|TRBJ2-1
CASSLGSGDPLHNEQFF
TGCGCCAGCAGCTTGGGGTCAGGGGACCCTCTACACAATGAGCAGTTCTTC
>TRBV29-1|TRBD1|.|TRBJ1-1
CSVSGQGNTEAFF
TGCAGCGTCTCAGGACAGGGGAACACTGAAGCTTTCTTT
>TRBV10-1|TRBD2|.|TRBJ2-3
CASSGLADPGDTQYF
TGCGCCAGCAGTGGACTAGCGGACCCTGGGGATACGCAGTATTTC
>TRBV4-2|.|.|TRBJ2-1
CASSLEGGSSYNEQFF
TGTGCCAGCAGCCTGGAGGGGGGGAGCTCCTACAATGAGCAGTTCTTC
>TRBV7-8|.|few|TRBJ2-3
CASSILGDTQYF
TGTGCCAGCAGCATCCTCGGAGATACGCAGTATTTT
>TRBV5-1|.|once|TRBJ2-2
CASSSRGWDTGELFF
TGCGCCAGCAGCTCGAGGGGGTGGGACACCGGGGAGCTGTTTTTT
>TRBV11-2|.|.|TRBJ1-1
CASSPGQEAFF
TGTGCCAGCAGCCCAGGACAGGAAGCTTTCTTT
>TRBV7-8|TRBD1|.|TRBJ2-7
CASSADRGGYEQYF
TGTGCCAGCAGCGCCGACAGGGGTGGCTACGAGCAGTACTTC
>TRBV10-1|.|.|TRBJ1-1
CASSEPGSEAFF
TGCGCCAGCAGTGAGCCTGGTAGTGAAGCTTTCTTT
>TRBV2|.|.|TRBJ1-1
CASPKSGAGTEAFF
TGTGCCAGCCCCAAAAGCGGCGCGGGAACTGAAGCTTTCTTT
>TRBV6-6|TRBD2|once|TRBJ2-2
CASSYVGEGGELFF
TGTGCCAGCAGTTACGTGGGGGAGGGCGGGGAGCTGTTTTTT
>TRBV18|.|.|TRBJ2-2
CASSPFSENTGELFF
TGTGCCAGCTCACCATTCTCAGAGAACACCGGGGAGCTGTTTTTT
>TRBV5-6|.|.|TRBJ2-1
CASSQGGGAYNEQFF
TGTGCCAGCAGCCAGGGAGGGGGGGCCTACAATGAGCAGTTCTTC
>TRBV10-3|.|.|TRBJ2-7
CAIRGDTAPYEQYF
TGTGCCATCAGGGGGGACACGGCTCCCTACGAGCAGTACTTC
>TRBV5-4|.|once|TRBJ2-7
CASSSGSGAYEQYF
TGTGCCAGCAGCTCGGGGTCAGGGGCCTACGAGCAGTACTTC
>TRBV11-2|TRBD2|.|TRBJ2-3
CASSFSGRAFADTQYF
TGTGCCAGCAGCTTTAGCGGGAGGGCCTTCGCAGATACGCAGTATTTT
>TRBV5-4|TRBD1|.|TRBJ1-2
CASSLVQGGNYGYTF
TGTGCCAGCAGCTTGGTACAGGGGGGAAACTATGGCTACACCTTC
>TRBV19|.|.|TRBJ1-2
CASSIGGHFYGYTF
TGTGCCAGTAGTATTGGGGGCCATTTCTATGGCTACACCTTC
>TRBV5-1|.|few|TRBJ2-2
CASSLSGAGELFF
TGCGCCAGCAGCTTAAGCGGCGCCGGGGAGCTGTTTTTT
>TRBV30|TRBD1|once|TRBJ2-1
CACDRGSYNEQFF
TGTGCCTGTGACAGGGGGTCCTACAATGAGCAGTTCTTC
>TRBV9|TRBD1|.|TRBJ1-2
CASSVGTGDGYGYTF
TGTGCCAGCAGCGTAGGGACAGGGGACGGCTATGGCTACACCTTC
>TRBV5-4|.|.|TRBJ1-3
CASSFRDSSGNTIYF
TGTGCCAGCAGCTTTAGAGACAGCTCTGGAAACACCATATATTTT
>TRBV14|TRBD1|.|TRBJ1-2
CASSSVRDRGFYGYTF
TGTGCCAGCAGCTCCGTCCGGGACAGGGGATTCTATGGCTACACCTTC
>TRBV2|.|few|TRBJ1-2
CAPGRAGEGYTF
TGTGCCCCCGGGAGGGCAGGCGAGGGCTACACCTTC
>TRBV19|TRBD2|.|TRBJ2-3
CASSIVSGGPSTDTQYF
TGTGCCAGTAGTATAGTTAGCGGGGGGCCTAGCACAGATACGCAGTATTTT
>TRBV5-8|.|.|TRBJ2-5
CASSFVSYQETQYF
TGTGCCAGCAGCTTTGTATCCTACCAAGAGACCCAGTACTTC
>TRBV5-1|.|few|TRBJ1-1
CASSLDRVSQNTEAFF
TGCGCCAGCAGCTTGGACAGGGTCTCGCAAAACACTGAAGCTTTCTTT
>TRBV5-1|TRBD2|.|TRBJ2-7
CASSVLADSYEQYF
TGCGCCAGCAGCGTACTAGCGGACTCCTACGAGCAGTACTTC
>TRBV4-1|TRBD1|few|TRBJ1-1
CASSLGTGADTEAFF
TGCGCCAGCAGCCTTGGGACAGGGGCTGACACTGAAGCTTTCTTT
>TRBV29-1|.|.|TRBJ1-3
CSAPGAGNTIYF
TGCAGCGCCCCCGGGGCTGGAAACACCATATATTTT
>TRBV7-9|TRBD2|.|TRBJ2-1
CASSPKLAGGPGEQFF
TGTGCCAGCAGCCCGAAACTAGCGGGGGGGCCCGGTGAGCAGTTCTTC
>TRBV27|TRBD1|.|TRBJ1-6
CASSLLPRGYNSPLHF
TGTGCCAGCAGTTTGCTGCCCAGGGGGTATAATTCACCCCTCCACTTT
>TRBV6-5|.|.|TRBJ1-2
CASRQYPGHYGYTF
TGTGCCAGCCGACAGTATCCCGGGCACTATGGCTACACCTTC
>TRBV9|.|few|TRBJ2-2
CASSVNPSEGGALNTGELFF
TGTGCCAGCAGCGTAAATCCCAGCGAGGGGGGGGCCCTGAACACCGGGGAGCTGTTTTTT
>TRBV7-9|TRBD2|few|TRBJ2-1
CASSSGLAGGLDEQFF
TGTGCCAGCAGCAGTGGACTAGCGGGAGGGTTGGATGAGCAGTTCTTC
>TRBV27|TRBD2|.|TRBJ2-1
CASSTLVAGSLNEQFF
TGTGCCAGCAGTACCCTGGTAGCGGGTTCTCTCAATGAGCAGTTCTTC
>TRBV19|TRBD1|few|TRBJ1-2
CATGLGGHNYGYTF
TGTGCCACCGGATTAGGGGGCCACAACTATGGCTACACCTTC
>TRBV30|.|.|TRBJ2-1
CAWSEVAATYNEQFF
TGTGCCTGGAGTGAAGTAGCGGCCACCTACAATGAGCAGTTCTTC
>TRBV27|.|.|TRBJ2-1
CASSLSLSGGEQFF
TGTGCCAGCAGTTTATCATTAAGCGGAGGCGAGCAGTTCTTC
>TRBV29-1|.|few|TRBJ1-1
CSVAPGLGTEAFF
TGCAGCGTTGCTCCAGGGCTAGGCACTGAAGCTTTCTTT
>TRBV4-1|.|once|TRBJ2-3
CASSQDPTTQYF
TGCGCCAGCAGCCAAGATCCGACGACTCAGTATTTT
>TRBV6-4|.|.|TRBJ2-6
CASSSGTRTGANVLTF
TGTGCCAGCAGCTCCGGGACACGGACTGGGGCCAACGTCCTGACTTTC